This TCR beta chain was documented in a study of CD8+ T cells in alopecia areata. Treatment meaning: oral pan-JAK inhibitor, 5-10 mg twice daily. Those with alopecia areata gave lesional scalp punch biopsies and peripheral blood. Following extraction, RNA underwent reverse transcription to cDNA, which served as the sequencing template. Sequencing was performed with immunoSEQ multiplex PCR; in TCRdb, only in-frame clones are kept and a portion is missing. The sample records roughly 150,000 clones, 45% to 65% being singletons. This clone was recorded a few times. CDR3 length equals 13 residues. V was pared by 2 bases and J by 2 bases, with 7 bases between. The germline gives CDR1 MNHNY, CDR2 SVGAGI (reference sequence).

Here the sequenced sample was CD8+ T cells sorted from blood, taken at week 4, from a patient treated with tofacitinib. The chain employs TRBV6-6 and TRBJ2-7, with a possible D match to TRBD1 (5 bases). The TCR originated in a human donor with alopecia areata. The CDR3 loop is CASSYQGTYEQYF. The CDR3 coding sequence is TGTGCCAGCAGTTACCAGGGTACCTACGAGCAGTACTTC.